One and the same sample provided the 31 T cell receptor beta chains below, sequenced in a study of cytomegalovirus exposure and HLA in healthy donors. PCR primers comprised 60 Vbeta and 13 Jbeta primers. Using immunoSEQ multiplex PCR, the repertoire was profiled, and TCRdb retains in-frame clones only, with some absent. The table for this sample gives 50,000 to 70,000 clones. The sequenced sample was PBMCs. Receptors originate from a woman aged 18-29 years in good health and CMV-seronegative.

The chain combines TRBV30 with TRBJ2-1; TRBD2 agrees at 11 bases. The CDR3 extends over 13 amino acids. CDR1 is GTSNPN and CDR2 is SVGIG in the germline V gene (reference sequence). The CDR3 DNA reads TGTGCTGCAACTAGCGGGAGTTTACACGAGCAGTTCTTC. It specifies CAATSGSLHEQFF.

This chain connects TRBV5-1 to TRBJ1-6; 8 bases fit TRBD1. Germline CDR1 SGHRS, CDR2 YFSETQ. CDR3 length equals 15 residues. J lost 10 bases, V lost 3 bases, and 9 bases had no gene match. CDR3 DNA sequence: TGCGCCAGCAGCTCAAGACAGGGGCGAGAATCACCCCTCCACTTT. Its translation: CASSSRQGRESPLHF.

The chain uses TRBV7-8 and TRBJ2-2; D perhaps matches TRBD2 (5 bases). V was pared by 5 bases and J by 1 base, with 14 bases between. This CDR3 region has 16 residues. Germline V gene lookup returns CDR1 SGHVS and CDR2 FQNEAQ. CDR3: CASSLTELGNTGELFF. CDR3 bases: TGTGCCAGCAGCCTGACGGAACTAGGGAACACCGGGGAGCTGTTTTTT.

CDR3 protein: CASSLSQGAGGTEAFF. The CDR3 region has the DNA TGTGCCAGCAGTTTATCCCAGGGGGCGGGCGGGACTGAAGCTTTCTTT. The chain is built from TRBV28 and TRBJ1-1, with 8 positions matching TRBD1. The germline CDR1 and CDR2 sequences are MDHEN and SYDVKM. The J segment lost 5 bases and the V segment lost 1 base, leaving 9 bases of the junction unmatched. CDR3 length: 16 residues.

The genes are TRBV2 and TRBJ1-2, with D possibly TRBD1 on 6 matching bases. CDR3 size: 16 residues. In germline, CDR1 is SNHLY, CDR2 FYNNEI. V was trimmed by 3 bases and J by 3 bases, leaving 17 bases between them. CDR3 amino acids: CASSEGIQGTDYGYTF. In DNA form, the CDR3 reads TGTGCCAGCAGTGAGGGGATACAGGGTACTGACTATGGCTACACCTTC.

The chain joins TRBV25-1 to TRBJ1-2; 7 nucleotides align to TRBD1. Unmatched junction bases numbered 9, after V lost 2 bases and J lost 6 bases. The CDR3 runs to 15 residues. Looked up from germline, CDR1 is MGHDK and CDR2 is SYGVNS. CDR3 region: CASSEGGDRVHGYTF. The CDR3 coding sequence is TGTGCCAGCAGTGAAGGGGGCGACAGGGTCCATGGCTACACCTTC.

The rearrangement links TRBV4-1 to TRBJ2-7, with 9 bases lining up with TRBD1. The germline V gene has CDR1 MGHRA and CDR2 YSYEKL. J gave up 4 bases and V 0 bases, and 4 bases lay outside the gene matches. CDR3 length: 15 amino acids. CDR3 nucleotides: TGCGCCAGCAGCCAAGACGGACAGGGGAAGTACGAGCAGTACTTC. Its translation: CASSQDGQGKYEQYF.

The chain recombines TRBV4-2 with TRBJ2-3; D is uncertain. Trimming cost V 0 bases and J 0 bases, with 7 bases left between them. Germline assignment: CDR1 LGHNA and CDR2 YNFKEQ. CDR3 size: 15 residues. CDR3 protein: CASSQEFASTDTQYF. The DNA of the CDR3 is TGTGCCAGCAGCCAAGAGTTCGCGAGCACAGATACGCAGTATTTT.

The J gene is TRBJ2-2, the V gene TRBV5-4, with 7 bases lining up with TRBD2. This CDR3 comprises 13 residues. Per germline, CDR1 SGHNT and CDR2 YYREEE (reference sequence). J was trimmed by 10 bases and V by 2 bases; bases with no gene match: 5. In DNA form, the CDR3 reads TGTGCCAGCAGCTTCCGGGAGGACGTGGAGCTGTTTTTT. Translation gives CASSFREDVELFF.

The CDR3 DNA is TGCGCCAGCAGCCCCCGAGATACGCAGTATTTT. This codes for CASSPRDTQYF. V and J are TRBV23-1 and TRBJ2-3; D is unresolved. TRBV23-1 is an open reading frame, and its role is uncertain. There are 11 residues in the CDR3. V dropped 6 bases and J dropped 5 bases, with 6 bases sitting between them.

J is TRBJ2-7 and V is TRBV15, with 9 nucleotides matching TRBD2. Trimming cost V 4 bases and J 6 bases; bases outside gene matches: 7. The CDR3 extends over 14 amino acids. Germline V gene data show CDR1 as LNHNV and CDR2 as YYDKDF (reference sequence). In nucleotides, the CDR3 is TGTGCCACCAGCAAAGAGCTAGCGGGACTCGAGCAGTACTTC. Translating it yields CATSKELAGLEQYF.

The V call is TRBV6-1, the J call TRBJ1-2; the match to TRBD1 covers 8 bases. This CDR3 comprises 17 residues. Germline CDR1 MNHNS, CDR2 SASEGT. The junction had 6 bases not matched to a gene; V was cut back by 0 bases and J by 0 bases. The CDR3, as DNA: TGTGCCAGCAGTGAAGCGGACAGGGTCCCCTCTAACTATGGCTACACCTTC. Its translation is CASSEADRVPSNYGYTF.

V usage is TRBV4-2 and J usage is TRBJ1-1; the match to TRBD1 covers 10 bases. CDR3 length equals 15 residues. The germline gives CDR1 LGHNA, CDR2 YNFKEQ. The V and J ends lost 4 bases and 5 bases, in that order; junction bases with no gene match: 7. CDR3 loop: CASSPDRGRGTEAFF. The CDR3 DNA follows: TGTGCCAGCAGCCCAGACAGGGGGCGCGGGACTGAAGCTTTCTTT.

CDR3 loop: CASSSPRGTGNTDTQYF. The CDR3, as DNA: TGTGCCAGCAGCTCCCCCCGTGGGACAGGTAACACAGATACGCAGTATTTT. The J gene is TRBJ2-3, the V gene TRBV9, with 8 bases that match TRBD1. Per the germline V gene, CDR1 is SGDLS and CDR2 is YYNGEE. The CDR3 is 17 amino acids. The junction had 12 bases not matched to a gene; V was cut back by 4 bases and J by 2 bases. The whole variable domain, filled in from reference TRBV9 and TRBJ2-3, reads DSGVTQTPKHLITATGQRVTLRCSPRSGDLSVYWYQQSLDQGLQFLIQYYNGEERAKGNILERFSAQQFPDLHSELNLSSLELGDSALYFCASSSPRGTGNTDTQYFGPGTRLTVL.

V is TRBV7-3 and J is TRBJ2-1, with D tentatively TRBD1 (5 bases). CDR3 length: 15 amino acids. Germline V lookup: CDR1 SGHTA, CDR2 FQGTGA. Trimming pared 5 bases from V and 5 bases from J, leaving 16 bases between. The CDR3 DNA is TGTGCCAGCAGCCCCGACCTCACAGGAAACAATGAGCAGTTCTTC. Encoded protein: CASSPDLTGNNEQFF.

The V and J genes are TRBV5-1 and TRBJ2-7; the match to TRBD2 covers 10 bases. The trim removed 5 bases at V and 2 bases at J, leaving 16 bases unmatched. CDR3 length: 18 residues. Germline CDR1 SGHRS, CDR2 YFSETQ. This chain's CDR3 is CASSPSQLAGQDPYEQYF. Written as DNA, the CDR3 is TGCGCCAGCAGTCCAAGCCAACTAGCGGGACAAGATCCCTACGAGCAGTACTTC.

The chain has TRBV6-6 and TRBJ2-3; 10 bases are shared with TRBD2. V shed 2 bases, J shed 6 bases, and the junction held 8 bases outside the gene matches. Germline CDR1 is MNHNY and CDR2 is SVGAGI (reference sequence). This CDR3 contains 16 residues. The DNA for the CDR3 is TGTGCCAGCAGTTACGGGGGTCTAGCGGGAGTTGATACGCAGTATTTT. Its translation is CASSYGGLAGVDTQYF.

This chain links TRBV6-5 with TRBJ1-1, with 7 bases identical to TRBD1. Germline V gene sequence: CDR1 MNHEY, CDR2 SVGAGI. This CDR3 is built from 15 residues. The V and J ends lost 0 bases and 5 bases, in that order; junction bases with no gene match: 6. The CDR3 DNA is TGTGCCAGCAGTTACTCCACACCAGGGGGTACTGAAGCTTTCTTT. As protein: CASSYSTPGGTEAFF.

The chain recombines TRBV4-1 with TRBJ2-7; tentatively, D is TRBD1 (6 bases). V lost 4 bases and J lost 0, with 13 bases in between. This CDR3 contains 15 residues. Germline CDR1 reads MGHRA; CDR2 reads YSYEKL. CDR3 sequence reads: CASSLTLTGSYEQYF. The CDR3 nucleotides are TGCGCCAGCAGCCTTACACTGACAGGCTCCTACGAGCAGTACTTC.

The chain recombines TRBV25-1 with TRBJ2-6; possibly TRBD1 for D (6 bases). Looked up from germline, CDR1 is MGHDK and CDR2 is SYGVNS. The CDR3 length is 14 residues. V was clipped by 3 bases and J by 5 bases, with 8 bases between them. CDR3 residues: CASSERDRANVLTF. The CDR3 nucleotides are TGTGCCAGCAGTGAGAGGGACAGGGCCAACGTCCTGACTTTC.

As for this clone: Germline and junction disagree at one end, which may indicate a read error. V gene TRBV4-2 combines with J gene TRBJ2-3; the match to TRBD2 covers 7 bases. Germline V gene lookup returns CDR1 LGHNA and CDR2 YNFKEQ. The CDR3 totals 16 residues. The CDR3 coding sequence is TGTGCCAGCAGCCAACCGGGGGAGGGAATCACAGATAAGCAGTATTTT. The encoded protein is CASSQPGEGITDKQYF.

As DNA, the CDR3 is TGTGCCAGCAGCGGCGGGACTTTCAATCAGCCCCAGCATTTT. It translates to CASSGGTFNQPQHF. This sequence joins TRBV9 and TRBJ1-5, with D possibly being TRBD1 (5 bases). The germline CDR1 and CDR2 sequences are SGDLS and YYNGEE. V was shortened by 3 bases and J by 3 bases, with 10 bases between the two germline ends. The CDR3 contains 14 residues. Using reference TRBV9 and TRBJ1-5 for the parts outside the CDR3, the full variable domain is DSGVTQTPKHLITATGQRVTLRCSPRSGDLSVYWYQQSLDQGLQFLIQYYNGEERAKGNILERFSAQQFPDLHSELNLSSLELGDSALYFCASSGGTFNQPQHFGDGTRLSIL.

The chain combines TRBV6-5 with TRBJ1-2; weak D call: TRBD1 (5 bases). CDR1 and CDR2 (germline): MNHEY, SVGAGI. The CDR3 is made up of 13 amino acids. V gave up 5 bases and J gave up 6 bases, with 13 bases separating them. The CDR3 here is CASSAGPLDGYTF. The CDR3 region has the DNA TGTGCCAGCAGTGCGGGACCGCTAGATGGCTACACCTTC.

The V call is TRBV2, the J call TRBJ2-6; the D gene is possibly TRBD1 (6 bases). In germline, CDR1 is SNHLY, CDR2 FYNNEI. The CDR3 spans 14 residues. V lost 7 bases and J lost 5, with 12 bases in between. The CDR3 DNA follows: TGTGCCAGCAAGGGGGTAATTAGGGCCAACGTCCTGACTTTC. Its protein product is CASKGVIRANVLTF.

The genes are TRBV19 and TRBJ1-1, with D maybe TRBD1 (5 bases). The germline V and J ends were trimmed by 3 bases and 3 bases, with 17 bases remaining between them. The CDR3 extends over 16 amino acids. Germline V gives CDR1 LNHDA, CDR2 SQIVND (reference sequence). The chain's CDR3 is CASSIPGHGGDTEAFF. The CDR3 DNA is TGTGCCAGTAGTATCCCCGGACACGGGGGGGACACTGAAGCTTTCTTT.

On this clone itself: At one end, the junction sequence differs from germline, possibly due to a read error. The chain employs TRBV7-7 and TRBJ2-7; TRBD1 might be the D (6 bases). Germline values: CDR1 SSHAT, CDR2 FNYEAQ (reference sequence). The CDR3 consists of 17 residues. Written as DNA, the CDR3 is TGTGCTAGCAGCCGTGGACTGGGGGCAGGAGAGGGCTACGAGCAGTACTTC. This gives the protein CASSRGLGAGEGYEQYF.

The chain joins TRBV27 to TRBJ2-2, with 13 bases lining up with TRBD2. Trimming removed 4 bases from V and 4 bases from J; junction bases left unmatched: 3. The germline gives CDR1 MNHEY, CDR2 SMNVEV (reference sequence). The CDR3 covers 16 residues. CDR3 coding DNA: TGTGCCAGCAGTTCTCGGACTAGCGGGGGCACCGGGGAGCTGTTTTTT. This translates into CASSSRTSGGTGELFF.

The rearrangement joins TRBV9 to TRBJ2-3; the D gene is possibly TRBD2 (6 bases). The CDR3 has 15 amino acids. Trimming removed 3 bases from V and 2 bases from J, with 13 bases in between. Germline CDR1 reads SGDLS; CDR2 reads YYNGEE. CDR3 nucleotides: TGTGCCAGCAGCGAATCGGGACTCACCACAGATACGCAGTATTTT. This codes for CASSESGLTTDTQYF.

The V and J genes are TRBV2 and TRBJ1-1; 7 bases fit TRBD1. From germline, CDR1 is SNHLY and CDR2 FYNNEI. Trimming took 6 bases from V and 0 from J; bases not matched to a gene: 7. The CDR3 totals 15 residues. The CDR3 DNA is TGTGCCAGCAGCATAGAACAGGGGATGAACACTGAAGCTTTCTTT. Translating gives CASSIEQGMNTEAFF. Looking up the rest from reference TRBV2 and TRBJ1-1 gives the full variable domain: EPEVTQTPSHQVTQMGQEVILRCVPISNHLYFYWYRQILGQKVEFLVSFYNNEISEKSEIFDDQFSVERPDGSNFTLKIRSTKLEDSAMYFCASSIEQGMNTEAFFGQGTRLTVV.

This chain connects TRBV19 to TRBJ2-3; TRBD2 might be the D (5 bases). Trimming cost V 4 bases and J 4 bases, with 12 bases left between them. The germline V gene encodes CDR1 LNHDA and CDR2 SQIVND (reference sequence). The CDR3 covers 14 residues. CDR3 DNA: TGTGCCAGTAGTAGACCCGGACTTTCAGATACGCAGTATTTT. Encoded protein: CASSRPGLSDTQYF. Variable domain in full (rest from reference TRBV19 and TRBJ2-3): DGGITQSPKYLFRKEGQNVTLSCEQNLNHDAMYWYRQDPGQGLRLIYYSQIVNDFQKGDIAEGYSVSREKKESFPLTVTSAQKNPTAFYLCASSRPGLSDTQYFGPGTRLTVL.

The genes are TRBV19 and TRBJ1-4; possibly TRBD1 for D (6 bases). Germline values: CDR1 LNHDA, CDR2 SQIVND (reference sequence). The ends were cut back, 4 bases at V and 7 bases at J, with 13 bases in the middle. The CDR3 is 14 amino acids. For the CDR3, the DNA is TGTGCCAGTAGTAAACAGGGAACTTCTGAAAAACTGTTTTTT. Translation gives CASSKQGTSEKLFF. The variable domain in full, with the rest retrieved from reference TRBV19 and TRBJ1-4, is DGGITQSPKYLFRKEGQNVTLSCEQNLNHDAMYWYRQDPGQGLRLIYYSQIVNDFQKGDIAEGYSVSREKKESFPLTVTSAQKNPTAFYLCASSKQGTSEKLFFGSGTQLSVL.